This TCR beta chain is from a study of identical twins. Each CDR3 protein gets one entry after TCRdb re-called the 5' RACE reads with MiXCR. The sample holds approximately 890,000 distinct CDR3 sequences, 9% to 15% seen once. Trimming took 7 bases from V and 4 from J, leaving 13 bases between them. This CDR3 has 13 amino acids. This clonotype was seen more than once but under ten times. In addition, the sample was reused for a study of yellow fever vaccine responses in identical twins.

This TCR came from a woman aged 18-29 years in good health. The chain joins TRBV12-3 or TRBV12-4 to TRBJ1-1; D gene unclear. Material for sequencing was PBMCs. CDR3 residues: CASTTLKGTEAFF. CDR3 nucleotide sequence: TGTGCCAGCACCACCCTTAAAGGCACTGAAGCTTTCTTT.